The rows below give T cell receptor beta chains drawn from one sample of a study of regulatory T cells in long-lasting Graves disease. TCRdb itself ran the multiplex PCR reads through MiXCR, one entry per CDR3 protein. The sample gives approximately 690,000 distinct CDR3 sequences, about 30% of which show up once; roughly 46% is in the top ten. Sequenced here: peripheral blood mononuclear cells (PBMCs), sampled when the disease was refractory, from a patient treated with antithyroid drugs. The receptors derive from a female donor with Graves disease. The conserved cysteine and the conserved F or W are not part of the CDR3 here. Each record gives: CDR3 protein, V gene, J gene.

CDR3 protein: ASSYSGGRHTPQH
V gene: TRBV6-5
J gene: TRBJ1-5

CDR3 protein: ASSLLPGYEAF
V gene: TRBV11-1
J gene: TRBJ1-1

CDR3 protein: ASPLGTGRGYGYT
V gene: TRBV12-3/TRBV12-4
J gene: TRBJ1-2

CDR3 protein: ASSPGRGTYEQY
V gene: TRBV6-1
J gene: TRBJ2-7

CDR3 protein: ASSLTDPSNQPQH
V gene: TRBV12-3/TRBV12-4
J gene: TRBJ1-5

CDR3 protein: ASSLQELNTEAF
V gene: TRBV7-8
J gene: TRBJ1-1

CDR3 protein: ASTKEGWNTEAF
V gene: TRBV6-1
J gene: TRBJ1-1

CDR3 protein: ASSQNRGQGDTEAF
V gene: TRBV7-9
J gene: TRBJ1-1

CDR3 protein: ASSPGKGAGNQPQH
V gene: TRBV12-3/TRBV12-4
J gene: TRBJ1-5

CDR3 protein: SAPGQGFEKLF
V gene: TRBV20-1
J gene: TRBJ1-4

CDR3 protein: ASRKRQGAGELF
V gene: TRBV3-1
J gene: TRBJ2-2

CDR3 protein: AWRSRLAGENTGELF
V gene: TRBV30
J gene: TRBJ2-2

CDR3 protein: ATRGGANTEAF
V gene: TRBV19
J gene: TRBJ1-1

CDR3 protein: ASSYVYGSGYT
V gene: TRBV6-5
J gene: TRBJ1-2

CDR3 protein: ASSIAYTGELF
V gene: TRBV19
J gene: TRBJ2-2

CDR3 protein: ASSQTQDYLYGYT
V gene: TRBV3-1
J gene: TRBJ1-2

CDR3 protein: ASSFRGRSDGYT
V gene: TRBV5-6
J gene: TRBJ1-2

CDR3 protein: ASSLGFDNEQY
V gene: TRBV5-1
J gene: TRBJ2-7

CDR3 protein: SARGLATSSYEQY
V gene: TRBV20-1
J gene: TRBJ2-7

CDR3 protein: ASSGGQFSYEQY
V gene: TRBV7-9
J gene: TRBJ2-7

CDR3 protein: ATQGLSNQPQH
V gene: TRBV24-1
J gene: TRBJ1-5

CDR3 protein: SVEVAGAGEKLF
V gene: TRBV29-1
J gene: TRBJ1-4

CDR3 protein: ASSPHDSPEAF
V gene: TRBV28
J gene: TRBJ1-1

CDR3 protein: ASSFGRQGNTEAF
V gene: TRBV27
J gene: TRBJ1-1